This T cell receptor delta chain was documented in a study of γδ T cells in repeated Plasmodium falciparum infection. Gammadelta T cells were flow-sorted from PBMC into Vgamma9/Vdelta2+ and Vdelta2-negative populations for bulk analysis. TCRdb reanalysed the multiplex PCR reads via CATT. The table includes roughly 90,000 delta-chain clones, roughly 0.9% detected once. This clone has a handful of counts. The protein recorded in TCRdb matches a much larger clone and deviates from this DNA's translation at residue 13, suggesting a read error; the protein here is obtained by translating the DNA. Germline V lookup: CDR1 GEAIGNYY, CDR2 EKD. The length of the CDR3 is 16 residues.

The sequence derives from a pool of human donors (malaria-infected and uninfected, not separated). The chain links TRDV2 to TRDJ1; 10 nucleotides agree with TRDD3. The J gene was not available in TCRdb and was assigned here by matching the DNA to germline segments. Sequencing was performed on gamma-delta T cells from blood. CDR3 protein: CACDRLGDKTTDELIF. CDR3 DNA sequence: TGTGCCTGTGACAGGCTGGGGGATAAGACAACCGATGAACTCATCTTT.